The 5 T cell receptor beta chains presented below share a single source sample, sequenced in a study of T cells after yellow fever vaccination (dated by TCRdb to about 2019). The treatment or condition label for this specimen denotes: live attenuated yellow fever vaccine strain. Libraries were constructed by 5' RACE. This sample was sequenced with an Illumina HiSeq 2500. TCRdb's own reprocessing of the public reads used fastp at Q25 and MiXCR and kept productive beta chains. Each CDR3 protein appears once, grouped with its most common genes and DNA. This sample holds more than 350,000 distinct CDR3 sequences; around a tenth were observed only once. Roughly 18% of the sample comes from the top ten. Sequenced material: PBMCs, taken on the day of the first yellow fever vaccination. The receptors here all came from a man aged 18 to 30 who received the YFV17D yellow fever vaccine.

The CDR3 nucleotides are TGTGCCAGCTTTCTACGGAGGGACAGAGGTGGCTACACCTTC. This codes for CASFLRRDRGGYTF. V gene TRBV24-1 combines with J gene TRBJ1-2; the match to TRBD1 covers 7 bases. The germline V gene has CDR1 KGHDR and CDR2 SFDVKD. V lost 11 bases to trimming and J lost 7 bases; unmatched junction nucleotides: 15. This CDR3 is 14 amino acids long.

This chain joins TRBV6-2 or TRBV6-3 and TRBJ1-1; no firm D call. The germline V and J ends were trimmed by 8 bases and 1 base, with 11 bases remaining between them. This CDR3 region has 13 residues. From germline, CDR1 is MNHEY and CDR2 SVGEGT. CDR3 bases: TGTGCCAGCGGTTCTTGGGAGAACACTGAAGCTTTCTTT. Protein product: CASGSWENTEAFF.

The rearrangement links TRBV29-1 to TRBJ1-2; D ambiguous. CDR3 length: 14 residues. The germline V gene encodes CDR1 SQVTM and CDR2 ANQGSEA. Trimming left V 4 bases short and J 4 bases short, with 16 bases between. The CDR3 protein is CSVGSMGSGYGYTF. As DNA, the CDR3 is TGCAGCGTTGGGAGCATGGGGAGTGGCTATGGCTACACCTTC.

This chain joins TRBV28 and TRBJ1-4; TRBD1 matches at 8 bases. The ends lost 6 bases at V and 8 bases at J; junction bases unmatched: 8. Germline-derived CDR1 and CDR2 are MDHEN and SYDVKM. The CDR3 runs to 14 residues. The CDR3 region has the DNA TGTGCCAGCAGGGAACAGGGGGTTGAGGAAAAACTGTTTTTT. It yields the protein CASREQGVEEKLFF.

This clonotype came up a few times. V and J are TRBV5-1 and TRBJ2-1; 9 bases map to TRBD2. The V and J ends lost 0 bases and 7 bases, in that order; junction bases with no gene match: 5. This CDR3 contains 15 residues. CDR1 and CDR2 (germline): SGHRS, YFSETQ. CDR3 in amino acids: CASSLEAGGRNEQFF. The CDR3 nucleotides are TGCGCCAGCAGCTTGGAGGCGGGGGGGCGGAATGAGCAGTTCTTC.